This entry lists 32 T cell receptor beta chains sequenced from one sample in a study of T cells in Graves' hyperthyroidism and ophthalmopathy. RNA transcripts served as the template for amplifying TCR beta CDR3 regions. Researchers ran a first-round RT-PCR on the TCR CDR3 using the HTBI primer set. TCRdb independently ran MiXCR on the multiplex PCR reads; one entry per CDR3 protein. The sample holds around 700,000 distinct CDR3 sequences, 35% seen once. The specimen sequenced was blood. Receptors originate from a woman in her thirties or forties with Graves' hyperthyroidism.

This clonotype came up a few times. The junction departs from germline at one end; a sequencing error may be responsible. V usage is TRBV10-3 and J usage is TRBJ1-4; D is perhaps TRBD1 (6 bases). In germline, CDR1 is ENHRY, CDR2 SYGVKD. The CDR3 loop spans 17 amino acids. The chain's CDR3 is CASSYPKAGAGGGKLFF. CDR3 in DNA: TGTGCCAGCAGTTACCCGAAGGCGGGGGCAGGAGGGGGAAAACTGTTTTTT.

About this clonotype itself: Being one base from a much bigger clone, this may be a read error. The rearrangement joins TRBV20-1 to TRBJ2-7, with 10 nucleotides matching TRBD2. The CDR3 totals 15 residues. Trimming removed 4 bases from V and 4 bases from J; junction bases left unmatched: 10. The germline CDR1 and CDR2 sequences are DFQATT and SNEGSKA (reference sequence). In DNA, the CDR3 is TGCAGTGCTACCGGACCGGCACTAGCGGGATACGAGCAGTACTTC. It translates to CSATGPALAGYEQYF.

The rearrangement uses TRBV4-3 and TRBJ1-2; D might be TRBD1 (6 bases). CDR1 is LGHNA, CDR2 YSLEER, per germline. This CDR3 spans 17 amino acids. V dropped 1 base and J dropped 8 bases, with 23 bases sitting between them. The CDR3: CASSQVPGGGRSGGYTF. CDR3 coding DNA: TGCGCCAGCAGCCAAGTCCCGGGAGGGGGGAGATCGGGAGGCTACACCTTC.

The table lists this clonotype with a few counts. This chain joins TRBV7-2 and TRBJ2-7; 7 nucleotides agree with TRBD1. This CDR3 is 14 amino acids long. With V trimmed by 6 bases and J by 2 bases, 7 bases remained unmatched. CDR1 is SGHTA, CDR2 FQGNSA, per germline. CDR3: CASRPRTGAYEQYF. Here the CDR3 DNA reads TGTGCCAGCAGACCTAGGACAGGCGCCTACGAGCAGTACTTC.

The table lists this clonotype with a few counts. The CDR3 coding sequence is TGTGCCAGTAGTAGAGGTCGGGACTCCTACGAGCAGTACTTC. Translating gives CASSRGRDSYEQYF. This chain links TRBV19 with TRBJ2-7; D is perhaps TRBD2 (5 bases). Germline lookup yields CDR1 LNHDA and CDR2 SQIVND (reference sequence). The CDR3 totals 14 residues. The V end lost 4 bases, the J end lost 0 bases, and 10 bases lay between the germline ends. Filled out from reference TRBV19 and TRBJ2-7, the complete variable domain reads DGGITQSPKYLFRKEGQNVTLSCEQNLNHDAMYWYRQDPGQGLRLIYYSQIVNDFQKGDIAEGYSVSREKKESFPLTVTSAQKNPTAFYLCASSRGRDSYEQYFGPGTRLTVT.

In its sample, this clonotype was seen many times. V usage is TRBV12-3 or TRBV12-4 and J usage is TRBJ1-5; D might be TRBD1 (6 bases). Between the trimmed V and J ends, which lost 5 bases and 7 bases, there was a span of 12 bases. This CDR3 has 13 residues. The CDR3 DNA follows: TGTGCCAGCAGTCAGGGGAGGGAGCAGCCCCAGCATTTT. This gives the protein CASSQGREQPQHF.

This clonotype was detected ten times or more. The CDR3 sequence: CASSIAGENYGYTF. For the CDR3, the DNA is TGTGCCAGTAGTATCGCAGGGGAGAACTATGGCTACACCTTC. V gene TRBV19 combines with J gene TRBJ1-2, with D perhaps matching TRBD1 (6 bases). Germline lookup yields CDR1 LNHDA and CDR2 SQIVND (reference sequence). The CDR3 extends over 14 amino acids. V gave up 3 bases and J gave up 2 bases, with 10 bases separating them.

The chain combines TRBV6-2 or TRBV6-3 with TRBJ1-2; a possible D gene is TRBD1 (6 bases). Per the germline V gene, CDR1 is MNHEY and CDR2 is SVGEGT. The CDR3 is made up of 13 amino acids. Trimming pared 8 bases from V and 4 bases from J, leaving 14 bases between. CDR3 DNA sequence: TGTGCCAGCCGGTCCCCGGGGGCCTATGGCTACACCTTC. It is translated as CASRSPGAYGYTF.

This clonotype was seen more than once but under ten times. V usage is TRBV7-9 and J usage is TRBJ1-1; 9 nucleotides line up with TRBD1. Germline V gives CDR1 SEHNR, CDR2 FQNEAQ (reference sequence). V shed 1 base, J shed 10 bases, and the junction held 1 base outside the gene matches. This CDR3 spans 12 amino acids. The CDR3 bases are TGTGCCAGCAGCTTAGAGGACAGGGGAGCTTTCTTT. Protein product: CASSLEDRGAFF. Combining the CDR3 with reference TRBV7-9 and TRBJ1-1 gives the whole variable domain DTGVSQNPRHKITKRGQNVTFRCDPISEHNRLYWYRQTLGQGPEFLTYFQNEAQLEKSRLLSDRFSAERPKGSFSTLEIQRTEQGDSAMYLCASSLEDRGAFFGQGTRLTVV.

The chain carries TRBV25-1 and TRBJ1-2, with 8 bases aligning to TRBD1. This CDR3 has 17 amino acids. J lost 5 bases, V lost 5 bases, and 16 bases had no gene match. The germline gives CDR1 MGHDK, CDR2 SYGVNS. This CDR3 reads CASSLLGRRQGHYGYTF. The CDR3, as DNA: TGTGCCAGCAGTTTATTGGGGAGAAGACAGGGGCATTATGGCTACACCTTC.

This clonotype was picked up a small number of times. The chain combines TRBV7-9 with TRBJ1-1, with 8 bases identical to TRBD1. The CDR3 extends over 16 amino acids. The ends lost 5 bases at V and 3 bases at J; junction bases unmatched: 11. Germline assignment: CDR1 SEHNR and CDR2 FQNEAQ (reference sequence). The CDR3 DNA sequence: TGTGCCAGCAGCCACCGGGACAGGATTTCGGACACTGAAGCTTTCTTT. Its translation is CASSHRDRISDTEAFF.

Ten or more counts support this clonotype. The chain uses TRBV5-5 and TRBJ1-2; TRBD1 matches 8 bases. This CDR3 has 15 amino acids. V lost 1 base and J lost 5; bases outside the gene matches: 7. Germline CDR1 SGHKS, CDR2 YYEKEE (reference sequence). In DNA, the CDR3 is TGTGCCAGCAGCTTGTTGGACAGGGTAGGGTATGGCTACACCTTC. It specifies CASSLLDRVGYGYTF.

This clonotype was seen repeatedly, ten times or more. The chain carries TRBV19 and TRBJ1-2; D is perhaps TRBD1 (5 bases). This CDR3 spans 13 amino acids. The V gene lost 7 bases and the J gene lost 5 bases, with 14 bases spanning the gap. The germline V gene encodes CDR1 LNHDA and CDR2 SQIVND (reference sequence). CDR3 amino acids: CASNPGRVYGYTF. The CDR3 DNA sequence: TGTGCCAGTAATCCGGGACGGGTATATGGCTACACCTTC.

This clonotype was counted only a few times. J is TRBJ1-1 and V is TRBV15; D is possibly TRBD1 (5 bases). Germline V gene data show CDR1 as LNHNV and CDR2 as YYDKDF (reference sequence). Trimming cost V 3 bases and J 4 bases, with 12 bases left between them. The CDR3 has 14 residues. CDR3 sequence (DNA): TGTGCCACCAGCAGGGACCACGGGGCCACTGAAGCTTTCTTT. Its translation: CATSRDHGATEAFF.

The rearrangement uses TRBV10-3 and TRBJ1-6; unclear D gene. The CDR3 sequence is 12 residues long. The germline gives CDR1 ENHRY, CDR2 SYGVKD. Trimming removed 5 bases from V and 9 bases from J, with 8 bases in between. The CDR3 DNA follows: TGTGCCATCAGTAGGGCAGGTTCACCCCTCCACTTT. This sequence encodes CAISRAGSPLHF.

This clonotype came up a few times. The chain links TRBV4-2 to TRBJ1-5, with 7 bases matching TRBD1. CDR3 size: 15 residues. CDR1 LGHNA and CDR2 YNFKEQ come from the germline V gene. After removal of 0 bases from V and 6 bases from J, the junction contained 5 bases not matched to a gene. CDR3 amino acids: CASSQEARGFQPQHF. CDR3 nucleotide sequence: TGTGCCAGCAGCCAAGAAGCCAGGGGGTTTCAGCCCCAGCATTTT.

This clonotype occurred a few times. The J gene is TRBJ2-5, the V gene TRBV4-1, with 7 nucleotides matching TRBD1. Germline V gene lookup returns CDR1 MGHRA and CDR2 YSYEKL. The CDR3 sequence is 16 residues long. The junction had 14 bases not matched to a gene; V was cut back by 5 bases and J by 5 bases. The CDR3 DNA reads TGCGCCAGCAGCGAAAGGGAACAGGGGATTATGGAGACCCAGTACTTC. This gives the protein CASSEREQGIMETQYF.

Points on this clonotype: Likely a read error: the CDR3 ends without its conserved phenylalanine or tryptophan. The CDR3 region has the DNA TGTGCCAGCAGCTTAGGTCTGGGAGGTTCGCCCCAGCATTCT. It specifies CASSLGLGGSPQHS. This sequence joins TRBV11-2 and TRBJ1-5; D unclear. The CDR3 consists of 14 residues. Germline-derived CDR1 and CDR2 are SGHAT and FQNNGV. Trimming stripped 1 base from V and 9 bases from J, with 13 bases between.

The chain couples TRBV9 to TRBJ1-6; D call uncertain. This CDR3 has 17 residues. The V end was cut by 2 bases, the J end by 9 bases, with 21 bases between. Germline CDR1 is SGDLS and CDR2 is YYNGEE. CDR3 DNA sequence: TGTGCCAGCAGCGTGAATCTGCCCGGGGATCCGGGTTCACCCCTCCACTTT. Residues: CASSVNLPGDPGSPLHF.

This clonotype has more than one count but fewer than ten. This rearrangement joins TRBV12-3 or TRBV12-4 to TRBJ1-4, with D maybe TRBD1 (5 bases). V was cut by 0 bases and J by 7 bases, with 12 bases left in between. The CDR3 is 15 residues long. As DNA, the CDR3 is TGTGCCAGCAGTTTAGCGGAGGGGTTTGGTGAAAAACTGTTTTTT. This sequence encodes CASSLAEGFGEKLFF.

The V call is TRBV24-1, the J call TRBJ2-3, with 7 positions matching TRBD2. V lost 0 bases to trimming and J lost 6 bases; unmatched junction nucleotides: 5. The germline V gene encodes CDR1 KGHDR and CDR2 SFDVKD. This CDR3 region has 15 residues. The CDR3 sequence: CATSDLRGSMDTQYF. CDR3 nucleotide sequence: TGTGCCACCAGTGATTTGCGCGGGAGTATGGATACGCAGTATTTT.

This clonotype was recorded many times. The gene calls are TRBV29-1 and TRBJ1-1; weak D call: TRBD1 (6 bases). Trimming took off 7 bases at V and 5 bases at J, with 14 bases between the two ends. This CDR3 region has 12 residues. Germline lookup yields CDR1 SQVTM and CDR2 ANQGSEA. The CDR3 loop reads CSGYREETEAFF. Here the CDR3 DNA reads TGCAGCGGATACAGGGAGGAAACTGAAGCTTTCTTT.

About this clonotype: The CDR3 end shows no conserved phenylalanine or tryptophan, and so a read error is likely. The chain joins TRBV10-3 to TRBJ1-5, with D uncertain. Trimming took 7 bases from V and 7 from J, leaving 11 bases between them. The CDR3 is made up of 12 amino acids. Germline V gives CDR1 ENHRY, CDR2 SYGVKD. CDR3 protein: CAINNSGQPQHV. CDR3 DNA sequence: TGTGCCATCAATAACAGCGGCCAGCCCCAGCATGTT.

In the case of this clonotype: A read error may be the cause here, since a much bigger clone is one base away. Written as DNA, the CDR3 is TGCAGTGCTAGAGTGCTGGGGGCGGGAGGCTACACCTTC. As protein: CSARVLGAGGYTF. This chain links TRBV20-1 with TRBJ1-2; tentative D call: TRBD1 (6 bases). Per germline, CDR1 DFQATT and CDR2 SNEGSKA (reference sequence). Trimming took off 1 base at V and 8 bases at J, with 14 bases between the two ends. The CDR3 consists of 13 residues.

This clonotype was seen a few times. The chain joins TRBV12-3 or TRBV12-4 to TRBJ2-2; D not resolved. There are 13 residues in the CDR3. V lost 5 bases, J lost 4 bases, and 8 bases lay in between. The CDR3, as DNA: TGTGCCAGCAGTCCAACAACCACCGGGGAGCTGTTTTTT. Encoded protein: CASSPTTTGELFF.

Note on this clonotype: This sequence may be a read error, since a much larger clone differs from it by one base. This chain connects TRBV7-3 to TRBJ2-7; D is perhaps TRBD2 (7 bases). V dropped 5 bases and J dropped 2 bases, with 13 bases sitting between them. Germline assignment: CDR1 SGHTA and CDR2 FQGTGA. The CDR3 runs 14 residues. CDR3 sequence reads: CASSQRGGAYEQYF. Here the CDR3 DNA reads TGTGCCAGCAGCCAAAGGGGGGGGGCCTACGAGCAGTACTTC. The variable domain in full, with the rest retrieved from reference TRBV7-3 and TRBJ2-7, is GAGVSQTPSNKVTEKGKYVELRCDPISGHTALYWYRQSLGQGPEFLIYFQGTGAADDSGLPNDRFFAVRPEGSVSTLKIQRTERGDSAVYLCASSQRGGAYEQYFGPGTRLTVT.

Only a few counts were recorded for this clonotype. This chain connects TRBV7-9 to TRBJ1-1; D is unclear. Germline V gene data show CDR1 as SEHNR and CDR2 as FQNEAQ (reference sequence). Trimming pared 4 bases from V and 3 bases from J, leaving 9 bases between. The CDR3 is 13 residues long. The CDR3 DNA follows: TGTGCCAGCAGCTATACCGCGGACACTGAAGCTTTCTTT. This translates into CASSYTADTEAFF. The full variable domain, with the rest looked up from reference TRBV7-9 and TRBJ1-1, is DTGVSQNPRHKITKRGQNVTFRCDPISEHNRLYWYRQTLGQGPEFLTYFQNEAQLEKSRLLSDRFSAERPKGSFSTLEIQRTEQGDSAMYLCASSYTADTEAFFGQGTRLTVV.

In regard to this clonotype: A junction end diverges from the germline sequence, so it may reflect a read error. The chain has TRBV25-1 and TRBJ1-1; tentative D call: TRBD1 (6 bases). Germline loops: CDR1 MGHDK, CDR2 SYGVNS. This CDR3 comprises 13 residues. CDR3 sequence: CASRGLDPTEAFF. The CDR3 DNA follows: TGTGCTAGCAGGGGACTCGACCCCACTGAAGCTTTCTTT.

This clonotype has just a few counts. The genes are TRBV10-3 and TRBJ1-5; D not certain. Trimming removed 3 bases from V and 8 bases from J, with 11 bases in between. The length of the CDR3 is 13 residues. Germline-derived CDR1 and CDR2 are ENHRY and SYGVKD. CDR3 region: CAISDSGMEPQHF. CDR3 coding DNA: TGTGCCATCAGTGATTCGGGGATGGAGCCCCAGCATTTT.

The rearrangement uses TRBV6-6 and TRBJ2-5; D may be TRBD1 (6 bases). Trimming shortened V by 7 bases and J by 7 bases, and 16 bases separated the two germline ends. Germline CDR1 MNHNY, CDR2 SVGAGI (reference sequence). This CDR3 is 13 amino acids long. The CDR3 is CASTSDPRGTQYF. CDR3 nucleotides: TGTGCCAGCACCTCGGACCCCAGGGGGACCCAGTACTTC.

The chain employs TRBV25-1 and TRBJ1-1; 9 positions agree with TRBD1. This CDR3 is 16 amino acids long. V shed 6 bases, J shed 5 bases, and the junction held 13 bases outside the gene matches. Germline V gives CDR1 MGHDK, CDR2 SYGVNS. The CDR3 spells CASSPEDRGRWTEAFF. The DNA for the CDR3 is TGTGCCAGCAGCCCCGAGGACAGGGGAAGATGGACTGAAGCTTTCTTT.

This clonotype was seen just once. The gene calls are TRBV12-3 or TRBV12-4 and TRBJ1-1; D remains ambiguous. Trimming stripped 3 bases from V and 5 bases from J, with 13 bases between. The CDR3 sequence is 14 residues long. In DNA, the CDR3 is TGTGCCAGCAGTTTCGGAGACGCGAGAACTGAAGCTTTCTTT. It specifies CASSFGDARTEAFF.